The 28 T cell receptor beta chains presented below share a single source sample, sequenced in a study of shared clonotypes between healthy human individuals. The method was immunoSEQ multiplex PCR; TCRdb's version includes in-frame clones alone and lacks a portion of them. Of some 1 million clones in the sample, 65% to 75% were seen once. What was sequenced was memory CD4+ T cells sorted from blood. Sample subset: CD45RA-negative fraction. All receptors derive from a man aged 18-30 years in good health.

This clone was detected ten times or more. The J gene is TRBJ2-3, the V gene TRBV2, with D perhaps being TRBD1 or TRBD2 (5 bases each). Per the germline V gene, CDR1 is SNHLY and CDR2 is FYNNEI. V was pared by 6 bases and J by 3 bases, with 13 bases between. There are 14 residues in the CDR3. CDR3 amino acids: CASRGVGTTDTQYF. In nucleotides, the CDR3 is TGTGCCAGCAGGGGGGTTGGTACTACAGATACGCAGTATTTT.

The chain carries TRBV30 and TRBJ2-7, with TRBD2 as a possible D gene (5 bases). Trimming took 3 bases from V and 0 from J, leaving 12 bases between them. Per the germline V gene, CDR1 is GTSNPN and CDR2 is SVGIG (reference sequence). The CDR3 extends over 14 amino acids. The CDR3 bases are TGTGCCTGGAGGAAGGCTAGCATCTCCTACGAGCAGTACTTC. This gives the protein CAWRKASISYEQYF.

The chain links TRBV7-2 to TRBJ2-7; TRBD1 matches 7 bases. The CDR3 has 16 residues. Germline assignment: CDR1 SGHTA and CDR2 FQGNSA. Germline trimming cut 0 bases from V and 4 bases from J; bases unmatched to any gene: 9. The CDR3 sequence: CASSLAGGSLSYEQYF. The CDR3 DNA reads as TGTGCCAGCAGCTTAGCAGGGGGCTCCCTTAGTTACGAGCAGTACTTC.

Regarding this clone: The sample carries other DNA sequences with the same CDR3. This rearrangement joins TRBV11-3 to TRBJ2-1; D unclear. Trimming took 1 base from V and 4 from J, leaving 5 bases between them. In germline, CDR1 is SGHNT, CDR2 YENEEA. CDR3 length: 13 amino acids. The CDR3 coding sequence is TGTGCCAGCAGCTTAGGGCCTTACAATGAGCAGTTCTTC. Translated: CASSLGPYNEQFF.

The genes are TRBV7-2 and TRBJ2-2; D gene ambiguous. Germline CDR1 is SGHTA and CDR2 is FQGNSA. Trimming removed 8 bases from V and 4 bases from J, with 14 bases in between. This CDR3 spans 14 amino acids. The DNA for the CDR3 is TGTGCCAGCGCTCGAGAACTAAGCACCGGGGAGCTGTTTTTT. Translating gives CASARELSTGELFF.

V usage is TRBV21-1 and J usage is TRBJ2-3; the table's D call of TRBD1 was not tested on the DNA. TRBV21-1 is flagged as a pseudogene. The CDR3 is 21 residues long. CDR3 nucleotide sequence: TGTGCCAGCCCCTCAAAAGTTGGGAAGACAGGGGCGCTTGTGGGCACAGATACGCAGTATTTT. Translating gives CASPSKVGKTGALVGTDTQYF.

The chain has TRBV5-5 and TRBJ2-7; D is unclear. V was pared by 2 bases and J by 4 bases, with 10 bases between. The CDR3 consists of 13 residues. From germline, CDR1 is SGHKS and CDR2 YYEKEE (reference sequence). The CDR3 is CASSLTITYEQYF. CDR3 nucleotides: TGTGCCAGCAGCTTAACAATCACTTACGAGCAGTACTTC.

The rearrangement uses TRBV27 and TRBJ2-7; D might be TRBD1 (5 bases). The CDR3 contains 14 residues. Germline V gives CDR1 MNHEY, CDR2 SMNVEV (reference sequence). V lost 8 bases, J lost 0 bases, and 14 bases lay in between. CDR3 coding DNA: TGTGCCAGCGAGAGCCGGACACCCTCCTACGAGCAGTACTTC. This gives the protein CASESRTPSYEQYF.

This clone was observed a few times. The CDR3 sequence: CASSRRTRQPQHF. DNA of the CDR3: TGCGCCAGCAGCCGCCGGACAAGACAGCCCCAGCATTTT. This chain uses TRBV5-1 with TRBJ1-5; TRBD1 might be the D (5 bases). Trimming removed 4 bases from V and 7 bases from J, with 12 bases in between. The CDR3 is 13 residues long. Germline V gene sequence: CDR1 SGHRS, CDR2 YFSETQ.

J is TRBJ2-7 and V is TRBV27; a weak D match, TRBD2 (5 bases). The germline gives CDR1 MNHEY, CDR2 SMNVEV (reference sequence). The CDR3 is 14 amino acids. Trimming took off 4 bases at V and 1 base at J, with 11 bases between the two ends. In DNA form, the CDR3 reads TGTGCCAGCAGTTCTATTACTAGTTCCTACGAGCAGTACTTC. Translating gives CASSSITSSYEQYF.

CDR3 in DNA: TGTGCCAGCAGTGAAGCGGCTTATAATTCACCCCTCCACTTT. It codes for CASSEAAYNSPLHF. The V gene is TRBV6-1, the J gene TRBJ1-6; D gene uncertain. CDR3 length equals 14 residues. Trimming stripped 0 bases from V and 4 bases from J, with 4 bases between. CDR1 is MNHNS, CDR2 SASEGT, per germline.

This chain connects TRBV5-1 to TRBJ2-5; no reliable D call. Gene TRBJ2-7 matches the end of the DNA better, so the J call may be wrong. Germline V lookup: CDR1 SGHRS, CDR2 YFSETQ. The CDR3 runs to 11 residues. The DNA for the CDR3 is TGCGCCAGCAGCATTGACTACGAGCAGTACTTC. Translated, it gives CASSIDYEQYF.

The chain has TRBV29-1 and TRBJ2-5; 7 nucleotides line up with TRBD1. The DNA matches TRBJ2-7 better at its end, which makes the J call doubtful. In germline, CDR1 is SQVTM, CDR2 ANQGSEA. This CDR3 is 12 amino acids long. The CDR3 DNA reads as TGCAGCGTCATTACAACAGGGGTCGAGCAGTACTTC. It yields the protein CSVITTGVEQYF.

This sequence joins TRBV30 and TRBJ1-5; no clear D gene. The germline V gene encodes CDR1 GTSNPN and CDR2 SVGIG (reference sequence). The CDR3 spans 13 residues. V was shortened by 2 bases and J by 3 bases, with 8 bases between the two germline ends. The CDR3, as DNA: TGTGCCTGGAGTTCGGAAAACAATCAGCCCCAGCATTTT. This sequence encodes CAWSSENNQPQHF.

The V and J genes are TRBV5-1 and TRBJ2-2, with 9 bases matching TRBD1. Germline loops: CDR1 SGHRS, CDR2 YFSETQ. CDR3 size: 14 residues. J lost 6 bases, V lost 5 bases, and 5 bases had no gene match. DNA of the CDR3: TGCGCCAGCAGGACAGGGGGACTTGCCGGGGAGCTGTTTTTT. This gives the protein CASRTGGLAGELFF. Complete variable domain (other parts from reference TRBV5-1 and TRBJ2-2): KAGVTQTPRYLIKTRGQQVTLSCSPISGHRSVSWYQQTPGQGLQFLFEYFSETQRNKGNFPGRFSGRQFSNSRSEMNVSTLELGDSALYLCASRTGGLAGELFFGEGSRLTVL.

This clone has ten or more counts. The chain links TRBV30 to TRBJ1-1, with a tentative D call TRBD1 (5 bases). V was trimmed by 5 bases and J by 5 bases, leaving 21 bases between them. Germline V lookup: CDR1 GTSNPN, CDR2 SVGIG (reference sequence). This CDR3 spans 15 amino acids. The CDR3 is CAWGSGSGGGTEAFF. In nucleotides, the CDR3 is TGTGCCTGGGGCTCCGGGAGCGGGGGGGGAACTGAAGCTTTCTTT. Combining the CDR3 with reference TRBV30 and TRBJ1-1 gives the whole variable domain SQTIHQWPATLVQPVGSPLSLECTVEGTSNPNLYWYRQAAGRGLQLLFYSVGIGQISSEVPQNLSASRPQDRQFILSSKKLLLSDSGFYLCAWGSGSGGGTEAFFGQGTRLTVV.

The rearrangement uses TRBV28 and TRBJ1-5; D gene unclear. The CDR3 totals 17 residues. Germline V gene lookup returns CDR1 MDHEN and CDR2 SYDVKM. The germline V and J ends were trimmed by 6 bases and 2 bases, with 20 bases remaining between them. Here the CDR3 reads CASRHDKVGQGNQPQHF. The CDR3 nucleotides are TGTGCCAGCAGGCACGATAAGGTCGGGCAGGGCAATCAGCCCCAGCATTTT.

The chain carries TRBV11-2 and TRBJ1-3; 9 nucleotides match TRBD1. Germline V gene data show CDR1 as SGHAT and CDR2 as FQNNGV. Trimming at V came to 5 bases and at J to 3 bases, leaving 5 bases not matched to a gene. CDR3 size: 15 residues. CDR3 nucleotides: TGTGCCAGCAGCGAACAGGGGGCTGGTGGAAACACCATATATTTT. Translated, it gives CASSEQGAGGNTIYF.

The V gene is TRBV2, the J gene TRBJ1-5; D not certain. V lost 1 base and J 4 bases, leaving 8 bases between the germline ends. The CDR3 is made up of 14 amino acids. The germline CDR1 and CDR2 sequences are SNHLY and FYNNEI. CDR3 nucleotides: TGTGCCAGCAGTGAAGAGGCAGCTAATCAGCCCCAGCATTTT. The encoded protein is CASSEEAANQPQHF. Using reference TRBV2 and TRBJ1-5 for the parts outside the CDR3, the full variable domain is EPEVTQTPSHQVTQMGQEVILRCVPISNHLYFYWYRQILGQKVEFLVSFYNNEISEKSEIFDDQFSVERPDGSNFTLKIRSTKLEDSAMYFCASSEEAANQPQHFGDGTRLSIL.

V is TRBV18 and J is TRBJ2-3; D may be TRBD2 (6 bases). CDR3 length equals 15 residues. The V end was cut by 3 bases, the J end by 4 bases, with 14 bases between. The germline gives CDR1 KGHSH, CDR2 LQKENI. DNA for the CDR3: TGTGCCAGCTCACCGAAGGCGGGAATCCCAGATACGCAGTATTTT. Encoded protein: CASSPKAGIPDTQYF.

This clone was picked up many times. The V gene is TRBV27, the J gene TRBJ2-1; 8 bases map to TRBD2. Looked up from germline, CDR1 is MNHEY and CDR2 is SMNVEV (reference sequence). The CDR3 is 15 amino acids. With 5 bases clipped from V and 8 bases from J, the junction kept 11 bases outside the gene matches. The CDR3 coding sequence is TGTGCCAGCAGTCCCGGGACTAGAATTCTCTATGAGCAGTTCTTC. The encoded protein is CASSPGTRILYEQFF.

This CDR3 reads CASSYRERQFF. As DNA, the CDR3 is TGTGCCAGCAGTTACAGGGAGCGGCAGTTCTTC. The chain employs TRBV6-5 and TRBJ2-1; perhaps TRBD2 as D (5 bases). Germline V gives CDR1 MNHEY, CDR2 SVGAGI. V was clipped by 2 bases and J by 12 bases, with 8 bases between them. The CDR3 extends over 11 amino acids.

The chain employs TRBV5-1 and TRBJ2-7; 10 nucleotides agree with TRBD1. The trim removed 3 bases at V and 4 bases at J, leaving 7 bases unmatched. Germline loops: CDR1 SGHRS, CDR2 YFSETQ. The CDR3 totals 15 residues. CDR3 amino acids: CASSSPGQGIYEQYF. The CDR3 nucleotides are TGCGCCAGCAGCTCTCCGGGACAGGGGATTTACGAGCAGTACTTC.

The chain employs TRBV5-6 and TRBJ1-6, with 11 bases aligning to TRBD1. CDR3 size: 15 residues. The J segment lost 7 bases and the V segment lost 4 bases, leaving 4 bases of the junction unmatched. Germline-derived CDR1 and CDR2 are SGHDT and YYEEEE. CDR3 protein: CASSGRDRGNSPLHF. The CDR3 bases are TGTGCCAGCAGCGGCCGGGACAGGGGGAATTCACCCCTCCACTTT. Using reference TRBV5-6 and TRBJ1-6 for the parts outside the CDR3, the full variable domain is DAGVTQSPTHLIKTRGQQVTLRCSPKSGHDTVSWYQQALGQGPQFIFQYYEEEERQRGNFPDRFSGHQFPNYSSELNVNALLLGDSALYLCASSGRDRGNSPLHFGNGTRLTVT.

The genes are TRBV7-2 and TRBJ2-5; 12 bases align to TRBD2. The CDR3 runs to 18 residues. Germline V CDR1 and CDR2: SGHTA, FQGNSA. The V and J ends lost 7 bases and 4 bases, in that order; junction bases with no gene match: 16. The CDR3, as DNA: TGTGCCAGCACCCTTAGAGAGTCTAGCGGGAGGGCCGCAGAGACCCAGTACTTC. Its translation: CASTLRESSGRAAETQYF.

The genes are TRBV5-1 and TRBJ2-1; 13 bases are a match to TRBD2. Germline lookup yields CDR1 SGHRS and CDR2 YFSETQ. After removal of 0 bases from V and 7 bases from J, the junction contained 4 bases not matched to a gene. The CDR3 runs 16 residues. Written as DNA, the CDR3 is TGCGCCAGCAGCTTGGACGTGACTAGCGGGGGGAATGAGCAGTTCTTC. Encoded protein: CASSLDVTSGGNEQFF.

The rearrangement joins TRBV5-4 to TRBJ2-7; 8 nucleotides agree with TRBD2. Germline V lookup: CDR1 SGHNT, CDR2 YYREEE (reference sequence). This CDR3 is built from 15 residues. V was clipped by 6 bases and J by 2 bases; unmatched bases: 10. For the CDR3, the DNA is TGTGCCAGCACCCCCCGGGGGGGGGAGGCCTACGAGCAGTACTTC. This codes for CASTPRGGEAYEQYF.

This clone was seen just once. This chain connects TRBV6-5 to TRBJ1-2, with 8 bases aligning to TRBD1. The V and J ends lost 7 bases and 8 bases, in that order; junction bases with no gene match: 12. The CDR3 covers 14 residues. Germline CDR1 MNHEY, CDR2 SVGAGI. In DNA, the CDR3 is TGTGCCAGCACCACCACAGGACAGGGCTGGGGCTACACCTTC. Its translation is CASTTTGQGWGYTF.